This T cell receptor beta chain emerged from a study of T cell responses to AZD1222 COVID-19 vaccine. Study-wide findings and caveats: Reportedly, close to half of spike-specific TCRs are directed against unmutated variant regions. Repertoire collection took place solely once the T cell response had peaked. It should be noted that donors were predominantly white British and more often female, and clonal diversity was possibly underestimated. Among AZD1222 vaccinees, only six were seropositive at baseline.

Concerning this clone: The antigen is undetermined.

Germline lookup yields CDR1 LNHNV and CDR2 YYDKDF (reference sequence). The CDR3 has 19 residues. V shed 1 base and J 6 bases; nucleotides not matched to a gene: 15. The repertoire was sequenced with immunoSEQ multiplex PCR; TCRdb's copy has only in-frame clones and lacks some. The table shows roughly 86,000 clones, with 85% occurring only once. The chain links TRBV15 to TRBJ2-3; TRBD2 matches at 11 bases. The sequenced sample was peripheral blood, obtained 28 days after the second AZD1222 dose. This receptor was obtained from an adult who received the AZD1222 COVID-19 vaccine. For the CDR3, the DNA is TGTGCCACCAGCAGAGGACCGCTAGCGGGAGGCCACTCCGGGGATACGCAGTATTTT. This encodes CATSRGPLAGGHSGDTQYF.